This TCR beta chain comes out of a study of immune evolution from preneoplasia to lung adenocarcinoma. TCRdb keeps only in-frame clones here, not all; method: immunoSEQ multiplex PCR. The data contain fewer than 50,000 clones, approximately 79% of them singletons. With respect to this clone: Its antigen remains unidentified.

Study-wide points: Compared with EGFR-mutant or double wild-type lesions, KRAS-mutant nodules were more clonal.

V shed 7 bases and J shed 0 bases, with 9 bases lying between them. The CDR3 covers 13 residues. Germline CDR1 MDHEN, CDR2 SYDVKM. Sequencing was carried out using FFPE invasive lung adenocarcinoma tissue. The receptor was isolated from a person in their sixties with lung adenocarcinoma. This chain joins TRBV28 and TRBJ1-1; D is ambiguous. The CDR3 reads CASTLTVNTEAFF. The CDR3 DNA is TGTGCCAGCACTCTGACCGTGAACACTGAAGCTTTCTTT.